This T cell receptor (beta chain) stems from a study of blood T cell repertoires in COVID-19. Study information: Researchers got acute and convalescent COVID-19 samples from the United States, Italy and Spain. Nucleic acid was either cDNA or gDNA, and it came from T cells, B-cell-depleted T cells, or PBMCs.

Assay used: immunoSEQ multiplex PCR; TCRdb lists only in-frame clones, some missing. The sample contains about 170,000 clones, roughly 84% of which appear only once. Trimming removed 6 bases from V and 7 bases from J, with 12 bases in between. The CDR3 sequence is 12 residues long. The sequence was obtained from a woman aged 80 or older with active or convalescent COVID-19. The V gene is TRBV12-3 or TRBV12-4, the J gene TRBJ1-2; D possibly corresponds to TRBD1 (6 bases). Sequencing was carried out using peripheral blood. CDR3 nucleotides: TGTGCCAGCAGCGCAGGGGAGGGTGGCTACACCTTC. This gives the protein CASSAGEGGYTF.